Sequencing of this T cell receptor (beta chain) was carried out in a study of cytomegalovirus exposure and HLA in healthy donors. Study results and limitations: What a later analysis reportedly showed was that an Asian-associated ancestry cluster had fewer N-insertions than the approximately 700-donor mean. Presence/absence analysis assumed near-uniform sequencing depth across donors.

To note about this clone: Its antigen is currently unknown.

V shed 4 bases, J shed 5 bases, and the junction held 13 bases outside the gene matches. The CDR3 length is 16 residues. Germline assignment: CDR1 SGHVS and CDR2 FQNEAQ. It was with 60 Vbeta and 13 Jbeta primers that the PCR ran. Sequenced by immunoSEQ multiplex PCR; TCRdb stores in-frame clones only, minus some. The data contain about 130,000 clones, 80% to 85% of them singletons. Sequenced: PBMCs. The chain uses TRBV7-8 and TRBJ1-1, with TRBD1 matching 7 bases. This receptor was identified in a man between 18 and 35 years old in good health and CMV-seronegative. This CDR3 is CASSWGGETGRTEAFF. DNA of the CDR3: TGTGCCAGCAGCTGGGGAGGAGAGACAGGGAGGACTGAAGCTTTCTTT.